Listed below are T cell receptor beta chains from one sample, sequenced in a study of OX40 agonist ivuxolimab in advanced cancers. Only in-frame clones appear in the TCRdb table, and some are missing; sequencing was by immunoSEQ multiplex PCR. The sample has 53,000 or so clones; roughly 83% are singletons. Source: CD4+ or CD8+ T cells sorted from blood, taken in a trial of the OX40 agonist ivuxolimab. All receptors come from an adult with an advanced solid tumor such as melanoma, head and neck, liver or kidney cancer. Both conserved end residues are part of each CDR3. The order of the fields is clone size, D gene, V gene, J gene, CDR3 DNA, CDR3 protein. A D gene is named only where the DNA matches it firmly. Only some rows state a clone size, as once, few, many or a class for expanded clones.

size: NA; D: NA; V: TRBV19; J: TRBJ2-4; DNA: TGTGCCAGTAGTTACGATGTAGCCAAAAACATTCAGTACTTC; CDR3: CASSYDVAKNIQYF
size: NA; D: TRBD1; V: TRBV5-1; J: TRBJ1-1; DNA: TGCGCCAGCAGCTTCTCACAGGGGAGCGGCACTGAAGCTTTCTTT; CDR3: CASSFSQGSGTEAFF
size: NA; D: NA; V: TRBV19; J: TRBJ2-3; DNA: TGTGCCAGTAGTATAGGTGGGGGAAGCACAGATACGCAGTATTTT; CDR3: CASSIGGGSTDTQYF
size: few; D: NA; V: TRBV4-1; J: TRBJ2-6; DNA: TGCGCCAGCAGCCAAGACAGCTCTGGGGCCAACGTCCTGACTTTC; CDR3: CASSQDSSGANVLTF
size: once; D: NA; V: TRBV7-2; J: TRBJ2-7; DNA: TGTGCCAGCAGCAAAACAGGGGGAGGGAGCTACGAGCAGTACTTC; CDR3: CASSKTGGGSYEQYF
size: NA; D: NA; V: TRBV5-4; J: TRBJ2-5; DNA: TGTGCCAGCAAACAGGACCTCCCCGTGGAGACCCAGTACTTC; CDR3: CASKQDLPVETQYF
size: NA; D: TRBD1; V: TRBV6-5; J: TRBJ1-6; DNA: TGTGCCAGCAGTGAGGACAGGGTTTCACCCCTCCACTTT; CDR3: CASSEDRVSPLHF
size: NA; D: TRBD1; V: TRBV19; J: TRBJ2-2; DNA: TGTGCCAGTAGTCGAGGGGGACAGGGCACCGGGGAGCTGTTTTTT; CDR3: CASSRGGQGTGELFF
size: NA; D: NA; V: TRBV5-6; J: TRBJ2-5; DNA: TGTGCCAGCAGCTCTCGGGCCAGGGCTGAGACCCAGTACTTC; CDR3: CASSSRARAETQYF
size: NA; D: TRBD2; V: TRBV5-1; J: TRBJ2-5; DNA: TGCGCCAGCAGCAAGACTAGCGGCGACGCAATGGGGACCCAGTACTTC; CDR3: CASSKTSGDAMGTQYF
size: NA; D: NA; V: TRBV7-9; J: TRBJ1-2; DNA: TGTGCCAGCAGCTTAGAGGCGAGCGGTGGCTACACCTTC; CDR3: CASSLEASGGYTF
size: NA; D: NA; V: TRBV5-5; J: TRBJ1-2; DNA: TGTGCCAGCAGCTTGGGCACCTCGTTCTATGGCTACACCTTC; CDR3: CASSLGTSFYGYTF
size: NA; D: NA; V: TRBV15; J: TRBJ1-1; DNA: TGTGCCACCAGCAGAGAAGCGGGGGCCGGGACTGAAGCTTTCTTT; CDR3: CATSREAGAGTEAFF
size: NA; D: TRBD1; V: TRBV2; J: TRBJ2-1; DNA: TGTGCCAGCAGGGACAGGGCCTACAATGAGCAGTTCTTC; CDR3: CASRDRAYNEQFF
size: NA; D: NA; V: TRBV19; J: TRBJ1-2; DNA: TGTGCCAGTAGTTTCGGTCGCACCTCCTATGGCTACACCTTC; CDR3: CASSFGRTSYGYTF
size: NA; D: NA; V: TRBV4-2; J: TRBJ2-1; DNA: TGTGCCAGCAGCCAATCTCTAGCGAACTCCTACAATGAGCAGTTCTTC; CDR3: CASSQSLANSYNEQFF
size: NA; D: TRBD2; V: TRBV5-6; J: TRBJ2-2; DNA: TGTGCCAGCAGCTCACTCAGCGGGGGGAACACCGGGGAGCTGTTTTTT; CDR3: CASSSLSGGNTGELFF
size: NA; D: NA; V: TRBV11-1; J: TRBJ1-4; DNA: TGTGCCAGCAGCGTCGGGGGGGCAGGAGAAAAACTGTTTTTT; CDR3: CASSVGGAGEKLFF
size: NA; D: NA; V: TRBV27; J: TRBJ2-3; DNA: TGTGCCAGCAGTTTAGGCAAGGGGGAGACAGATACGCAGTATTTT; CDR3: CASSLGKGETDTQYF
size: NA; D: TRBD1; V: TRBV6-5; J: TRBJ2-1; DNA: TGTGCCAGCAGTCCCGGGACAGGGTTAGAGCAGTTCTTC; CDR3: CASSPGTGLEQFF
size: NA; D: NA; V: TRBV7-2; J: TRBJ2-7; DNA: TGTGCCAGCAGCACCAGACAGAGCTCCTACGAGCAGTACTTC; CDR3: CASSTRQSSYEQYF
size: NA; D: NA; V: TRBV19; J: TRBJ2-3; DNA: TGTGCCAGCTCCCCTAACCTGGGACGGGGACGGGCAGATACGCAGTATTTT; CDR3: CASSPNLGRGRADTQYF
size: NA; D: TRBD1; V: TRBV5-7; J: TRBJ1-2; DNA: TGTGCCAGCAGCCTGGGACAGGTCCCAAGTCAGGGCGGCTACACCTTC; CDR3: CASSLGQVPSQGGYTF
size: once; D: NA; V: TRBV29-1; J: TRBJ2-3; DNA: TGCAGCGTTGCTCAGAGTGGGACAGATACGCAGTATTTT; CDR3: CSVAQSGTDTQYF
size: NA; D: NA; V: TRBV11-2; J: TRBJ2-2; DNA: TGTGCCAGCAGCTCTACCGGGACCGCCACCGGGGAGCTGTTTTTT; CDR3: CASSSTGTATGELFF
size: NA; D: NA; V: TRBV6-5; J: TRBJ2-7; DNA: TGTGCCAGCAGCGTCGGGACGGACTACGAGCAGTACTTC; CDR3: CASSVGTDYEQYF
size: NA; D: NA; V: TRBV6-1; J: TRBJ1-1; DNA: TGTGCCAGCAGTCGAGAGGTCGGGAGGGGTGAAGCTTTCTTT; CDR3: CASSREVGRGEAFF
size: NA; D: NA; V: TRBV27; J: TRBJ2-1; DNA: TGTGCCAGCAGTCTGGGCGGTGGTAGTTCCTACAATGAGCAGTTCTTC; CDR3: CASSLGGGSSYNEQFF
size: NA; D: NA; V: TRBV5-1; J: TRBJ1-1; DNA: TGCGCCAGCAGCTTGGCCTTCGGAGGCGGCACTGAAGCTTTCTTT; CDR3: CASSLAFGGGTEAFF
size: NA; D: TRBD1; V: TRBV2; J: TRBJ1-1; DNA: TGTGCCAGCAGTGGCGCCCCAGATTCGTGGACAGGGCACACTGAAGCTTTCTTT; CDR3: CASSGAPDSWTGHTEAFF
size: once; D: TRBD2; V: TRBV30; J: TRBJ2-1; DNA: TGTGCCTGGAGTCGACTAGCGGCCTCCTACAATGAGCAGTTCTTC; CDR3: CAWSRLAASYNEQFF